One and the same sample provided the 23 T cell receptor beta chains below, sequenced in a study of prognosis after radiotherapy for stage I lung cancer. Amplicons of TCR beta CDR3 were generated from genomic DNA by two-round multiplex PCR. TRBV and TRBJ genes each had their own specific primers in first-round PCR. In TCRdb, the multiplex PCR reads were re-called with MiXCR into one record per CDR3 protein. In the table there are 25,000 to 35,000 distinct CDR3 sequences, 40% to 55% of which are singletons. Sequences were derived from PBMCs, sampled before or after stereotactic body radiation therapy (not recorded which). These receptors all stem from a donor at least 50 years old with non-small cell lung cancer.

CDR3 sequence reads: CSARPDRGTREQYF. The CDR3 DNA reads as TGCAGTGCCCGCCCCGACAGGGGAACCCGCGAGCAGTACTTC. This sequence joins TRBV20-1 and TRBJ2-7; 8 bases match TRBD1. This CDR3 region has 14 residues. Germline V CDR1 and CDR2: DFQATT, SNEGSKA (reference sequence). Trimming at V came to 6 bases and at J to 6 bases, leaving 13 bases not matched to a gene.

By share, this clonotype ranks as medium-sized (0.01 to 0.1%). CDR3 loop: CASSIGRGERNEQFF. The CDR3 bases are TGTGCCAGTAGTATAGGCAGGGGCGAGAGAAATGAGCAGTTCTTC. The V gene is TRBV19, the J gene TRBJ2-1; D is perhaps TRBD1 (6 bases). This CDR3 is built from 15 residues. The V end lost 1 base, the J end lost 7 bases, and 14 bases lay between the germline ends. The germline CDR1 and CDR2 sequences are LNHDA and SQIVND (reference sequence).

A remark on this clonotype: A far larger clone is only one base removed, so a read error is likely. The rearrangement links TRBV6-8 to TRBJ1-4; TRBD1 aligns across 10 bases. CDR1 MNHGY and CDR2 SAAAGT come from the germline V gene. The CDR3 extends over 13 amino acids. The CDR3 DNA reads as TGTGTCAGCGGCCGGGACAGGGGAGAAAAACTGTTTTTT. Amino acid sequence: CVSGRDRGEKLFF.

A note on this clonotype: A much larger clone sits a single nucleotide away, making a read error possible. The chain carries TRBV4-2 and TRBJ2-1; D ambiguous. Germline loops: CDR1 LGHNA, CDR2 YNFKEQ. The CDR3 loop spans 14 amino acids. The CDR3 region has the DNA TGTGACAGCAGCCGCTATACTTCCGACAATGAGCAGTTCTTC. Encoded protein: CDSSRYTSDNEQFF.

Remarks on this clonotype: It differs at one base from a far larger clone, so likely a read error. The J gene is TRBJ2-1, the V gene TRBV6-4; 10 positions match TRBD2. Germline V gene sequence: CDR1 MRHNA, CDR2 SNTAGT. The CDR3 loop spans 14 amino acids. CDR3 sequence: CASSPSGGYNGQFF. The CDR3 nucleotides read TGTGCCAGCAGCCCTAGCGGGGGTTACAATGGGCAGTTCTTC.

A word on this clonotype: This may be a read error, as it is one base from a much larger clone. The genes are TRBV9 and TRBJ2-5, with D possibly being TRBD2 (5 bases). The germline V and J ends were trimmed by 4 bases and 1 base, with 14 bases remaining between them. There are 15 residues in the CDR3. CDR1 SGDLS and CDR2 YYNGEE come from the germline V gene. DNA of the CDR3: TGTGCCAGCAGCTTAGGTAGCGAAACCCAAGAGACCCAGTACTTC. It is translated as CASSLGSETQETQYF.

This clonotype appeared many times. The CDR3 DNA follows: TGTGCCAGCAACCCCCGGGGGACGGCCGTTGAAAAACTGTTTTTT. Its translation: CASNPRGTAVEKLFF. V usage is TRBV5-6 and J usage is TRBJ1-4; tentatively, D is TRBD1 (5 bases). This CDR3 is 15 amino acids long. V was trimmed by 6 bases and J by 7 bases, leaving 19 bases between them. Germline values: CDR1 SGHDT, CDR2 YYEEEE.

The CDR3 here is CASSYPLGGDTEAFF. Written as DNA, the CDR3 is TGTGCCAGCAGTTACCCCTTGGGGGGCGATACTGAAGCTTTCTTT. This sequence joins TRBV6-2 or TRBV6-3 and TRBJ1-1; tentatively, D is TRBD1 (6 bases). The CDR3 runs to 15 residues. Trimming took 2 bases from V and 5 from J, leaving 15 bases between them. The germline V gene has CDR1 MNHEY and CDR2 SVGEGT.

To note about this clonotype: A far larger clone is one base from this, pointing to a likely read error. The CDR3 here is CASSPFSLGNEHFF. CDR3 coding DNA: TGTGCCAGCAGTCCTTTTTCCCTTGGGAATGAGCATTTCTTC. This chain joins TRBV6-4 and TRBJ2-1; D is ambiguous. This CDR3 comprises 14 residues. CDR1 is MRHNA, CDR2 SNTAGT, per germline.

Concerning this clonotype itself: One base separates it from a far larger clone, so it is likely a read error. The chain couples TRBV12-3 or TRBV12-4 to TRBJ2-2, with TRBD1 matching over 7 bases. The CDR3 extends over 16 amino acids. CDR3 sequence (DNA): TGTGTCATCAGTAAAGACAGGGTTCGGGACACCGGGGAGCTGTTTTTT. It encodes CVISKDRVRDTGELFF.

This clonotype was seen ten or more times. The V call is TRBV19, the J call TRBJ2-5; D possibly corresponds to TRBD1 (5 bases). This CDR3 is built from 13 residues. Trimming cost V 3 bases and J 5 bases, with 10 bases left between them. CDR1 is LNHDA, CDR2 SQIVND, per germline (reference sequence). In DNA, the CDR3 is TGTGCCAGTAGTATGTCCAGGGTGGAGACCCAGTACTTC. It specifies CASSMSRVETQYF.

This clonotype was picked up many times. The chain couples TRBV19 to TRBJ1-1; 7 bases are shared with TRBD1. V trimming: 6 bases; J trimming: 3 bases; junction bases outside the gene matches: 1. The CDR3 length is 12 residues. Germline V gene data show CDR1 as LNHDA and CDR2 as SQIVND (reference sequence). The DNA for the CDR3 is TGTGCCAGTAGCAGGGGGTACACTGAAGCTTTCTTT. Its protein is CASSRGYTEAFF.

V is TRBV11-3 and J is TRBJ2-2; TRBD2 matches at 7 bases. With 3 bases clipped from V and 5 bases from J, the junction kept 6 bases outside the gene matches. Germline CDR1 is SGHNT and CDR2 is YENEEA. This CDR3 is 15 amino acids long. The CDR3 protein is CASSFGRAWTGELFF. In DNA, the CDR3 is TGTGCCAGCAGCTTTGGGAGGGCCTGGACCGGGGAGCTGTTTTTT.

A word on this clonotype: Given a much more abundant clone one base away, this may be a read error. The V gene is TRBV3-1, the J gene TRBJ2-1; 10 bases line up with TRBD1. The CDR3 has 15 residues. CDR1 is LGHDT and CDR2 is YNNKEL in the germline V gene (reference sequence). In DNA form, the CDR3 reads TGTGTCAGCAGCCGGACAGGGGGCTCCTACAATGAGCAGTTCTTC. Translation: CVSSRTGGSYNEQFF.

This clonotype was recorded at least ten times. The rearrangement joins TRBV9 to TRBJ1-2; D gene unclear. Germline V gene lookup returns CDR1 SGDLS and CDR2 YYNGEE. There are 13 residues in the CDR3. The ends were cut back, 0 bases at V and 5 bases at J, with 8 bases in the middle. The CDR3 reads CASSVGALYGYTF. The CDR3 nucleotides are TGTGCCAGCAGCGTAGGGGCACTTTATGGCTACACCTTC.

This clonotype was seen repeatedly, ten times or more. The V and J genes are TRBV18 and TRBJ2-3; tentative D call: TRBD1 (5 bases). The CDR3 sequence is 15 residues long. The germline CDR1 and CDR2 sequences are KGHSH and LQKENI. Trimming removed 4 bases from V and 4 bases from J, with 15 bases in between. This chain's CDR3 is CASSQTEGRADTQYF. CDR3 DNA: TGTGCCAGCTCACAGACAGAAGGGCGTGCAGATACGCAGTATTTT.

This clonotype was seen many times. This rearrangement joins TRBV12-3 or TRBV12-4 to TRBJ1-1; a weak D match, TRBD1 (5 bases). Trimming cost V 4 bases and J 2 bases, with 14 bases left between them. The CDR3 has 15 residues. The CDR3 protein is CASSWGTERNTEAFF. The CDR3 coding sequence is TGTGCCAGCAGTTGGGGGACCGAAAGAAACACTGAAGCTTTCTTT.

This clonotype was counted at least ten times. The chain links TRBV5-6 to TRBJ2-7; unclear D gene. This CDR3 contains 13 residues. Germline CDR1 reads SGHDT; CDR2 reads YYEEEE. The V end was cut by 0 bases, the J end by 3 bases, with 7 bases between. The CDR3 bases are TGTGCCAGCAGCTTGGAAGACTTCTACGAGCAGTACTTC. Protein: CASSLEDFYEQYF.

The chain couples TRBV19 to TRBJ1-5, with 8 bases fitting TRBD1. Germline V CDR1 and CDR2: LNHDA, SQIVND (reference sequence). The CDR3 contains 15 residues. V lost 7 bases to trimming and J lost 13 bases; unmatched junction nucleotides: 18. DNA of the CDR3: TGTGCCAGTACCTTGGGACAGGTTATCAATCAGACGCAGCATTTT. Its protein product is CASTLGQVINQTQHF.

The chain uses TRBV27 and TRBJ1-5; maybe TRBD1 (5 bases). Per the germline V gene, CDR1 is MNHEY and CDR2 is SMNVEV (reference sequence). Trimming removed 6 bases from V and 7 bases from J, with 22 bases in between. The CDR3 length is 16 residues. CDR3 nucleotide sequence: TGTGCCAGCAGCTATTCCCCGCGTTCAGGGATCCAGCCCCAGCATTTT. This codes for CASSYSPRSGIQPQHF.

Worth noting for this clonotype: A far larger clone differs by one base, so this is likely a read error. V gene TRBV6-8 combines with J gene TRBJ2-7; unclear D gene. The CDR3 is made up of 12 amino acids. Germline assignment: CDR1 MNHGY and CDR2 SAAAGT. CDR3 DNA sequence: TGTGCCAGCAGTTACCTGGGGTACGAGCATTACTTC. Encoded protein: CASSYLGYEHYF.

This clonotype occurred a few times. The CDR3 loop is CASGPHPRGGPDSDTQYF. CDR3 coding DNA: TGTGCTAGTGGTCCACACCCCCGGGGGGGCCCAGATTCAGATACGCAGTATTTT. This chain links TRBV12-5 with TRBJ2-3; 8 bases are a match to TRBD2. The V gene's germline CDR1 is LGHNT and CDR2 FRNRAP. The ends lost 5 bases at V and 4 bases at J; junction bases unmatched: 17. The CDR3 contains 18 residues. Based on the CDR3 plus reference TRBV12-5 and TRBJ2-3, the full variable domain is DARVTQTPRHKVTEMGQEVTMRCQPILGHNTVFWYRQTMMQGLELLAYFRNRAPLDDSGMPKDRFSAEMPDATLATLKIQPSEPRDSAVYFCASGPHPRGGPDSDTQYFGPGTRLTVL.

This clonotype was observed many times. A clone one base away is much larger, so this may be a read error. V gene TRBV12-3 or TRBV12-4 combines with J gene TRBJ2-3; perhaps TRBD2 as D (6 bases). Deletions cut 3 bases from V and 8 bases from J, with 18 bases between. This CDR3 has 15 residues. CDR3 sequence: CASSLWRTKLGTQYF. For the CDR3, the DNA is TGTGCCAGCAGTTTGTGGAGGACTAAACTAGGTACGCAGTATTTT.